This entry lists 15 T cell receptor beta chains sequenced from one sample in a study of cytomegalovirus exposure and HLA in healthy donors. Produced via immunoSEQ multiplex PCR; TCRdb's table is partial and in-frame only. The sample yields roughly 200,000 clones, roughly 80% seen once. Sequencing used PBMCs. Source of these receptors: a woman in her late teens or twenties in good health and CMV-seropositive.

The rearrangement links TRBV6-4 to TRBJ1-5; D unclear. The CDR3 loop spans 13 amino acids. CDR1 and CDR2 (germline): MRHNA, SNTAGT. V was pared by 5 bases and J by 4 bases, with 9 bases between. Here the CDR3 DNA reads TGTGCCAGCAGTTTGGAGGAGAATCAGCCCCAGCATTTT. It is translated as CASSLEENQPQHF.

This chain uses TRBV19 with TRBJ2-1, with D perhaps TRBD1 (6 bases). Trimming took 6 bases from V and 7 from J, leaving 19 bases between them. Germline V lookup: CDR1 LNHDA, CDR2 SQIVND (reference sequence). CDR3 size: 15 residues. The CDR3 here is CASRQASGTWNEQFF. The CDR3 DNA is TGTGCCAGTAGGCAGGCGTCAGGGACATGGAATGAGCAGTTCTTC.

The chain uses TRBV7-3 and TRBJ1-1, with unresolved D. CDR1 and CDR2 (germline): SGHTA, FQGTGA. Trimming took 5 bases from V and 4 from J, leaving 17 bases between them. The CDR3 consists of 15 residues. The CDR3 DNA reads as TGTGCCAGCAGCCCCTCCGGGTTCCGGAGCACTGAAGCTTTCTTT. As protein: CASSPSGFRSTEAFF.

The rearrangement links TRBV19 to TRBJ1-4; TRBD1 aligns across 9 bases. Germline V gene sequence: CDR1 LNHDA, CDR2 SQIVND (reference sequence). This CDR3 has 17 residues. The J segment lost 0 bases and the V segment lost 4 bases, leaving 6 bases of the junction unmatched. The CDR3 nucleotides are TGTGCCAGTAGTACGGACAGGGGATTCGCAACTAATGAAAAACTGTTTTTT. This translates into CASSTDRGFATNEKLFF.

The CDR3 spells CASSFSGGRRELFF. CDR3 in DNA: TGTGCCAGCAGCTTTAGCGGGGGGAGAAGGGAGCTGTTTTTT. The chain couples TRBV7-9 to TRBJ2-2; TRBD2 matches at 10 bases. Germline assignment: CDR1 SEHNR and CDR2 FQNEAQ (reference sequence). J lost 9 bases, V lost 3 bases, and 4 bases had no gene match. CDR3 length: 14 amino acids.

The chain joins TRBV19 to TRBJ1-4, with 7 bases lining up with TRBD1. V shed 5 bases, J shed 5 bases, and the junction held 8 bases outside the gene matches. From germline, CDR1 is LNHDA and CDR2 SQIVND (reference sequence). The CDR3 consists of 15 residues. This CDR3 is CASSATGVGNEKLFF. Here the CDR3 DNA reads TGTGCCAGTAGTGCCACAGGGGTAGGCAATGAAAAACTGTTTTTT. Combining the CDR3 with reference TRBV19 and TRBJ1-4 gives the whole variable domain DGGITQSPKYLFRKEGQNVTLSCEQNLNHDAMYWYRQDPGQGLRLIYYSQIVNDFQKGDIAEGYSVSREKKESFPLTVTSAQKNPTAFYLCASSATGVGNEKLFFGSGTQLSVL.

The rearrangement links TRBV19 to TRBJ1-6; D not resolved. The CDR3 consists of 14 residues. Germline-derived CDR1 and CDR2 are LNHDA and SQIVND (reference sequence). Trimming removed 6 bases at V and 7 bases at J, with 13 bases between. CDR3 bases: TGTGCCAGTAGAAAGGGAGTACAAAATTCACCCCTCCACTTT. It translates to CASRKGVQNSPLHF. Using reference TRBV19 and TRBJ1-6 for the parts outside the CDR3, the full variable domain is DGGITQSPKYLFRKEGQNVTLSCEQNLNHDAMYWYRQDPGQGLRLIYYSQIVNDFQKGDIAEGYSVSREKKESFPLTVTSAQKNPTAFYLCASRKGVQNSPLHFGNGTRLTVT.

The rearrangement uses TRBV29-1 and TRBJ2-5, with D unresolved. Germline V lookup: CDR1 SQVTM, CDR2 ANQGSEA. The CDR3 loop spans 12 amino acids. The germline V and J ends were trimmed by 6 bases and 1 base, with 9 bases remaining between them. The CDR3, as DNA: TGCAGCGTAGACGGAGTCCAAGAGACCCAGTACTTC. Protein product: CSVDGVQETQYF.

The chain uses TRBV6-1 and TRBJ2-3; possibly TRBD2 for D (6 bases). Germline CDR1 is MNHNS and CDR2 is SASEGT. The V gene lost 8 bases and the J gene lost 0 bases, with 12 bases spanning the gap. The CDR3 consists of 14 residues. This CDR3 is CASFFGGSTDTQYF. As DNA, the CDR3 is TGTGCCAGCTTCTTCGGGGGTAGCACAGATACGCAGTATTTT.

The chain carries TRBV14 and TRBJ2-4; 7 nucleotides line up with TRBD1. Germline V lookup: CDR1 SGHDN, CDR2 FVKESK. J lost 0 bases, V lost 2 bases, and 10 bases had no gene match. CDR3 length: 18 residues. In DNA form, the CDR3 reads TGTGCCAGCAGCCAAAAACAGGGGACCTGGGTAGCCAAAAACATTCAGTACTTC. Translating it yields CASSQKQGTWVAKNIQYF.

The V call is TRBV7-9, the J call TRBJ1-2; 11 nucleotides line up with TRBD1. Unmatched junction bases numbered 2, after V lost 3 bases and J lost 8 bases. Germline lookup yields CDR1 SEHNR and CDR2 FQNEAQ (reference sequence). This CDR3 is 13 amino acids long. CDR3 sequence: CASSLDRGRGYTF. In DNA, the CDR3 is TGTGCCAGCAGCTTGGACAGGGGGCGGGGCTACACCTTC.

This clone showed up just a few times. V and J are TRBV4-1 and TRBJ2-2; 8 nucleotides agree with TRBD2. After removal of 0 bases from V and 6 bases from J, the junction contained 6 bases not matched to a gene. Germline-derived CDR1 and CDR2 are MGHRA and YSYEKL. The CDR3 is made up of 16 amino acids. CDR3 loop: CASSQEPAGVPGELFF. The CDR3 bases are TGCGCCAGCAGCCAAGAACCAGCGGGGGTACCCGGGGAGCTGTTTTTT.

V is TRBV4-3 and J is TRBJ2-1, with 10 bases fitting TRBD1. This CDR3 is 17 amino acids long. Per the germline V gene, CDR1 is LGHNA and CDR2 is YSLEER. With 4 bases clipped from V and 4 bases from J, the junction kept 10 bases outside the gene matches. The CDR3 loop reads CASSRNTGTGAYNEQFF. The DNA for the CDR3 is TGCGCCAGCAGCCGGAATACCGGGACAGGGGCTTACAATGAGCAGTTCTTC.

This clone has a count of ten or more. The V and J genes are TRBV27 and TRBJ2-7; 8 bases are a match to TRBD1. This CDR3 spans 15 amino acids. Per germline, CDR1 MNHEY and CDR2 SMNVEV (reference sequence). The V segment lost 5 bases and the J segment 3 bases; nucleotides outside the gene matches: 9. The CDR3 bases are TGTGCCAGCAGTCAACAGGGGGGTCGCCTCTACGAGCAGTACTTC. It specifies CASSQQGGRLYEQYF.

This chain connects TRBV6-5 to TRBJ2-7; 11 bases agree with TRBD1. The germline CDR1 and CDR2 sequences are MNHEY and SVGAGI. The CDR3 length is 14 residues. V lost 7 bases and J lost 5; bases outside the gene matches: 7. The CDR3 reads CASIGDRGAHEQYF. CDR3 bases: TGTGCCAGCATAGGGGACAGGGGGGCCCACGAGCAGTACTTC.